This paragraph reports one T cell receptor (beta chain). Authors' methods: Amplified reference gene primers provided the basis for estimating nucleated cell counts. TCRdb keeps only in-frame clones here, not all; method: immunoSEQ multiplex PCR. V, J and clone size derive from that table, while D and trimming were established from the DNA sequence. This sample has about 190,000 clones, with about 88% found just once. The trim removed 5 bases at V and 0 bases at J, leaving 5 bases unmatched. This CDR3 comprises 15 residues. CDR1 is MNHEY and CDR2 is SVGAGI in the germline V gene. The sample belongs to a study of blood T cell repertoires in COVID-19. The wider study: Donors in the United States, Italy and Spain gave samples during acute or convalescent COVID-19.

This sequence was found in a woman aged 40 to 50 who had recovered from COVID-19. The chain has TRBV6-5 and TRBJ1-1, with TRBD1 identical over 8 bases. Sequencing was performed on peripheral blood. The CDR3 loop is CASSRTGIMNTEAFF. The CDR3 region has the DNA TGTGCCAGCAGTCGGACAGGGATAATGAACACTGAAGCTTTCTTT.